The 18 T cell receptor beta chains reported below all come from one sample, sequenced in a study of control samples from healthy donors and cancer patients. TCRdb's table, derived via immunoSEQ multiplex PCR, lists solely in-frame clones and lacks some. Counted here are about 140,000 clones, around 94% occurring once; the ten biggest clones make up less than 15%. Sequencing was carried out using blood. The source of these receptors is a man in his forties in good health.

CDR3 residues: CASSYTQGGTGELFF. CDR3 nucleotide sequence: TGTGCCAGCAGTTACACCCAGGGTGGCACCGGGGAGCTGTTTTTT. The chain employs TRBV6-6 and TRBJ2-2, with D maybe TRBD1 (5 bases). Germline CDR1 reads MNHNY; CDR2 reads SVGAGI (reference sequence). The CDR3 is 15 amino acids. Deletions cut 2 bases from V and 4 bases from J, with 11 bases between.

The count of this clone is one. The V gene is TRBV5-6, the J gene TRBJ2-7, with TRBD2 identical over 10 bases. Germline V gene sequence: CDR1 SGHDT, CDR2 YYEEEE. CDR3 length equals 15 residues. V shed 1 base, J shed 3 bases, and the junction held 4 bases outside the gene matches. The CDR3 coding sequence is TGTGCCAGCAGCTTGAGTACTAGCGGGGTCTACGAGCAGTACTTC. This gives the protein CASSLSTSGVYEQYF. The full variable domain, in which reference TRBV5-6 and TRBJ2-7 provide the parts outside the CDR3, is DAGVTQSPTHLIKTRGQQVTLRCSPKSGHDTVSWYQQALGQGPQFIFQYYEEEERQRGNFPDRFSGHQFPNYSSELNVNALLLGDSALYLCASSLSTSGVYEQYFGPGTRLTVT.

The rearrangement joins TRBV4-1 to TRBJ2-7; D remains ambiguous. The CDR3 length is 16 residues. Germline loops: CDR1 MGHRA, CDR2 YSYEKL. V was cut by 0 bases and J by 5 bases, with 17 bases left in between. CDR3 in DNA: TGCGCCAGCAGCCAAGACCAGTGGCGTAGCCTAGACGAGCAGTACTTC. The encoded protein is CASSQDQWRSLDEQYF.

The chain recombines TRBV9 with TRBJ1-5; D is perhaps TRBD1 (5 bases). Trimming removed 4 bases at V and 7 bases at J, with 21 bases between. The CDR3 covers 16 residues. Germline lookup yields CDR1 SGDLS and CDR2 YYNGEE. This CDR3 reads CASSPLLSQRGQPQHF. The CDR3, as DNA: TGTGCCAGCAGCCCCCTTCTCTCTCAAAGGGGCCAGCCCCAGCATTTT. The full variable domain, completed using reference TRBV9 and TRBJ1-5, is DSGVTQTPKHLITATGQRVTLRCSPRSGDLSVYWYQQSLDQGLQFLIQYYNGEERAKGNILERFSAQQFPDLHSELNLSSLELGDSALYFCASSPLLSQRGQPQHFGDGTRLSIL.

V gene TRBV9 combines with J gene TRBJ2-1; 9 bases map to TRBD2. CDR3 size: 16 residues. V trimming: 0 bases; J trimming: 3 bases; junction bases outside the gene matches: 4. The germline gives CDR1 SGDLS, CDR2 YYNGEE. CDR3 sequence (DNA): TGTGCCAGCAGCGTAGATAGCGGGGGACACTACAATGAGCAGTTCTTC. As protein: CASSVDSGGHYNEQFF.

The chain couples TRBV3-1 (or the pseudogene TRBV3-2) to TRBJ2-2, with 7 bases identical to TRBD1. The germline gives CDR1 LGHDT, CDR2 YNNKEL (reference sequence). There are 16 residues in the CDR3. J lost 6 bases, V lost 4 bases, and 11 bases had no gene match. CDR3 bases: TGTGCCAGCAGCCCACGAGGGGGCAAGGGGGCCGGGGAGCTGTTTTTT. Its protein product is CASSPRGGKGAGELFF.

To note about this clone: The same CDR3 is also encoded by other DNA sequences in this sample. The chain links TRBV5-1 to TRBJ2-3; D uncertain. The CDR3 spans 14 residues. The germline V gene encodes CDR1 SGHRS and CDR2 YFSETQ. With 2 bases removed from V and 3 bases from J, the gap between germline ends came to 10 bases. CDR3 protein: CASSLESGTDTQYF. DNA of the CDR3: TGCGCCAGCAGCTTAGAATCCGGGACAGATACGCAGTATTTT.

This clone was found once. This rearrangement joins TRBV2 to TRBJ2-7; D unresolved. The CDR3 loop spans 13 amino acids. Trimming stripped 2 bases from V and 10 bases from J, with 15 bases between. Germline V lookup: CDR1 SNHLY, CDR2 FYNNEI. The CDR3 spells CASSEPFIPDQYF. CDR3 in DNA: TGTGCCAGCAGTGAACCCTTCATCCCGGACCAGTACTTC.

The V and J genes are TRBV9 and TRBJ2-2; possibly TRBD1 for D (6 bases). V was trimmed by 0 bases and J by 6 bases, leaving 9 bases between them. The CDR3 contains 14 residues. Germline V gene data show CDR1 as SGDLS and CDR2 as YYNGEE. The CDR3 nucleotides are TGTGCCAGCAGCGTAGTTGGGACATCCGGGGAGCTGTTTTTT. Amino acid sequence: CASSVVGTSGELFF. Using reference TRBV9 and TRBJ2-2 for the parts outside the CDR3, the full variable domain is DSGVTQTPKHLITATGQRVTLRCSPRSGDLSVYWYQQSLDQGLQFLIQYYNGEERAKGNILERFSAQQFPDLHSELNLSSLELGDSALYFCASSVVGTSGELFFGEGSRLTVL.

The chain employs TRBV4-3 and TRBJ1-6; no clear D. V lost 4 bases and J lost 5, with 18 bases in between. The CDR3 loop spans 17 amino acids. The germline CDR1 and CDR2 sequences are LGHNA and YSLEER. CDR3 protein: CASSPSPWQSNNSPLHF. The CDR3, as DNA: TGCGCCAGCAGCCCATCTCCATGGCAATCAAATAATTCACCCCTCCACTTT.

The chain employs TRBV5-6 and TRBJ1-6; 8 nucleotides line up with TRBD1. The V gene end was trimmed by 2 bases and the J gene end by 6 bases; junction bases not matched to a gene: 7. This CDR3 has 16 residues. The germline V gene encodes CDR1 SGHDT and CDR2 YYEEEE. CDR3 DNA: TGTGCCAGCAGCTTCTCTAGGACAGGGAGTAATTCACCCCTCCACTTT. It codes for CASSFSRTGSNSPLHF.

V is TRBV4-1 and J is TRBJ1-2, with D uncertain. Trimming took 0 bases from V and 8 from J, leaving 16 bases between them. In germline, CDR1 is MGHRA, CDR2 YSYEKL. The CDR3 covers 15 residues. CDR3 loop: CASSQDQYRTGGYTF. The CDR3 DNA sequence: TGCGCCAGCAGCCAAGATCAATACCGGACGGGAGGCTACACCTTC.

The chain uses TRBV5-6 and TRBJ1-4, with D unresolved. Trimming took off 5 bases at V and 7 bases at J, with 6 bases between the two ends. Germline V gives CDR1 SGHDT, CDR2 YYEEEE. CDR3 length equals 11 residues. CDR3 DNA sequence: TGTGCCAGCAGTACCGGTGAAAAACTGTTTTTT. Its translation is CASSTGEKLFF.

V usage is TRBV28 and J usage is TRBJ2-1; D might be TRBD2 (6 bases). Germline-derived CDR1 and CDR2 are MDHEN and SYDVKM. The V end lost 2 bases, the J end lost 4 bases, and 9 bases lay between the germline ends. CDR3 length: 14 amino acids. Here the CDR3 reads CASSLDGGYNEQFF. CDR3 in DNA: TGTGCCAGCAGTTTAGACGGGGGTTACAATGAGCAGTTCTTC.

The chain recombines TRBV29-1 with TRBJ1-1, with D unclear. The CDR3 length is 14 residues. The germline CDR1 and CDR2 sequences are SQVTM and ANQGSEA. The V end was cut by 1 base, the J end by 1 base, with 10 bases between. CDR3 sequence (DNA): TGCAGCGTTGAAGTCCACGGACGGAACACTGAAGCTTTCTTT. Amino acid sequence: CSVEVHGRNTEAFF. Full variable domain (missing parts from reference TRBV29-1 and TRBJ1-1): SAVISQKPSRDICQRGTSLTIQCQVDSQVTMMFWYRQQPGQSLTLIATANQGSEATYESGFVIDKFPISRPNLTFSTLTVSNMSPEDSSIYLCSVEVHGRNTEAFFGQGTRLTVV.

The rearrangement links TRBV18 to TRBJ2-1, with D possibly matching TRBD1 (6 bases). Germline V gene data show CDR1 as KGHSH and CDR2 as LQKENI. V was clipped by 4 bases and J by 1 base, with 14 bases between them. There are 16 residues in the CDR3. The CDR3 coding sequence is TGTGCCAGCTCACTGGACAGATCTACATCCTACAATGAGCAGTTCTTC. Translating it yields CASSLDRSTSYNEQFF.

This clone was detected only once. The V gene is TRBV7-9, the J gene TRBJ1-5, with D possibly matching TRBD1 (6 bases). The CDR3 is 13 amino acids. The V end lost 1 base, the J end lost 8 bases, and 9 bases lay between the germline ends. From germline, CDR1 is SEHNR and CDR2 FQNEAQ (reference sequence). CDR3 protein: CASSLVQGEPQHF. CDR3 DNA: TGTGCCAGCAGCTTAGTACAGGGAGAGCCCCAGCATTTT.

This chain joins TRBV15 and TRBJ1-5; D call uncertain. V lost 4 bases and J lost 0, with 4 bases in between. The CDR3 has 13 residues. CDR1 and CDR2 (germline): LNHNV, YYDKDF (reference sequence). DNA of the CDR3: TGTGCCACCAGCACGGATAGCAATCAGCCCCAGCATTTT. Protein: CATSTDSNQPQHF.